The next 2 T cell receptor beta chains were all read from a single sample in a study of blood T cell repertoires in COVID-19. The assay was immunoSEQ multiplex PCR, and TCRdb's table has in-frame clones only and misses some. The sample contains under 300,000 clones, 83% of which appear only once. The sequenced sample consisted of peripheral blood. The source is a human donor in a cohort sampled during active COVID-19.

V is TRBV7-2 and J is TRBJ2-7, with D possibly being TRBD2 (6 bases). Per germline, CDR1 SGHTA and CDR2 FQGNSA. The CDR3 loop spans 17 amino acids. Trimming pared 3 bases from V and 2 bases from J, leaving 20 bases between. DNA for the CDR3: TGTGCCAGCAGCTTCGGGGGTCCCAGGGTAGTTACCTACGAGCAGTACTTC. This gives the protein CASSFGGPRVVTYEQYF.

The CDR3 nucleotides read TGTGCCAGCAGCTCCGCCGGGACAGGAGACACAGATACGCAGTATTTT. Its protein is CASSSAGTGDTDTQYF. The J gene is TRBJ2-3, the V gene TRBV13; 8 bases match TRBD1. This CDR3 is built from 16 residues. Germline CDR1 is PRHDT and CDR2 is FYEKMQ (reference sequence). J gave up 2 bases and V 4 bases, and 8 bases lay outside the gene matches.